A single sample gave rise to the 12 T cell receptor beta chains below, sequenced in a study of T-cell reconstitution after alpha-beta-depleted transplantation in children (dated by TCRdb to the mid-2010s). Libraries were built with PCR. The sequencer listed for this sample is Illumina HiSeq 2500. TCR libraries were prepared with molecular barcoding, using unique molecular identifiers to normalize TCRbeta repertoire quantification. TCRdb itself trimmed the public reads at Q25 with fastp, ran MiXCR and retained productive beta chains. Entries are consolidated by CDR3 protein sequence, retaining the most common genes and DNA. This sample lists fewer than 250,000 distinct CDR3 sequences; 17% were detected once. About two fifths of the sample rests with the top ten. Per the publication, the treatment or condition label means: allogeneic hematopoietic cell transplantation with graft depleted of TCRalphabeta T cells and CD19 B cells.

Sequencing was performed on PBMCs, mostly from graft donor cells, taken 360 days after TCRalphabeta/CD19-depleted stem cell transplant. Source of these receptors: a male patient between 2 and 10 years old who had a stem cell transplant for acute lymphoblastic leukemia, so the T cells may come from the graft donor.

This clonotype was counted only a few times. The gene calls are TRBV7-2 and TRBJ2-1; TRBD1 is a possible D gene (5 bases). V was pared by 9 bases and J by 4 bases, with 10 bases between. CDR1 is SGHTA and CDR2 is FQGNSA in the germline V gene. The CDR3 is 12 amino acids. The DNA of the CDR3 is TGTGCCAGTAGTAGGACATACAATGAGCAGTTCTTC. The encoded protein is CASSRTYNEQFF. Full variable domain (outside the CDR3, taken from reference TRBV7-2 and TRBJ2-1): GAGVSQSPSNKVTEKGKDVELRCDPISGHTALYWYRQSLGQGLEFLIYFQGNSAPDKSGLPSDRFSAERTGGSVSTLTIQRTQQEDSAVYLCASSRTYNEQFFGPGTRLTVL.

This clonotype was found many times. CDR3 region: CSVRTQGSRGDTQYF. Here the CDR3 DNA reads TGCAGCGTGAGGACACAGGGTTCACGCGGGGATACGCAGTATTTT. The chain joins TRBV29-1 to TRBJ2-3; D is perhaps TRBD1 (6 bases). Germline V gene sequence: CDR1 SQVTM, CDR2 ANQGSEA. The CDR3 covers 15 residues. V shed 6 bases and J shed 6 bases, with 22 bases lying between them.

This clonotype was detected a few times. The CDR3 coding sequence is TGTGCCAGCAGCTCTGGGGGACAGCCGGGGGCAGATACGCAGTATTTT. It specifies CASSSGGQPGADTQYF. The chain links TRBV7-3 to TRBJ2-3; D perhaps matches TRBD1 (7 bases). V was cut by 4 bases and J by 4 bases, with 18 bases left in between. CDR1 SGHTA and CDR2 FQGTGA come from the germline V gene. This CDR3 spans 16 amino acids.

The V call is TRBV6-1, the J call TRBJ2-5; D possibly corresponds to TRBD1 (6 bases). Germline V lookup: CDR1 MNHNS, CDR2 SASEGT. V was trimmed by 5 bases and J by 2 bases, leaving 18 bases between them. The CDR3 is 16 residues long. CDR3 sequence: CASSRLWGQAQETQYF. The DNA of the CDR3 is TGTGCCAGCAGTCGTCTCTGGGGGCAGGCACAAGAGACCCAGTACTTC.

This clonotype occurred a few times. The chain recombines TRBV9 with TRBJ1-2; maybe TRBD1 (6 bases). This CDR3 is 12 amino acids long. CDR1 is SGDLS and CDR2 is YYNGEE in the germline V gene. Trimming took off 5 bases at V and 8 bases at J, with 13 bases between the two ends. Here the CDR3 reads CASRAGVDGYTF. As DNA, the CDR3 is TGTGCCAGCAGGGCAGGGGTAGACGGCTACACCTTC.

The J gene is TRBJ2-7, the V gene TRBV24-1, with 11 bases identical to TRBD1. CDR1 and CDR2 (germline): KGHDR, SFDVKD. V trimming: 4 bases; J trimming: 2 bases; junction bases outside the gene matches: 6. This CDR3 is built from 16 residues. This chain's CDR3 is CATSDPGTGGPYEQYF. The CDR3 DNA reads as TGTGCCACCAGTGACCCCGGGACAGGGGGGCCCTACGAGCAGTACTTC.

The chain employs TRBV20-1 and TRBJ1-1, with D unclear. The CDR3 contains 14 residues. The germline gives CDR1 DFQATT, CDR2 SNEGSKA (reference sequence). V gave up 0 bases and J gave up 1 base, with 9 bases separating them. The DNA of the CDR3 is TGCAGTGCTAGAGAAGGATTCTGGAACACTGAAGCTTTCTTT. This sequence encodes CSAREGFWNTEAFF.

This clonotype was counted only a few times. V and J are TRBV6-1 and TRBJ2-7; D tentatively reads TRBD1 or TRBD2 (5 bases each). Germline CDR1 MNHNS, CDR2 SASEGT. Trimming took off 7 bases at V and 0 bases at J, with 13 bases between the two ends. The CDR3 totals 14 residues. CDR3 amino acids: CASTPGPFSYEQYF. The CDR3 DNA reads as TGTGCCAGCACCCCGGGACCCTTCTCCTACGAGCAGTACTTC.

This clonotype has just a few counts. The chain couples TRBV6-6 to TRBJ1-2; D gene unclear. Germline CDR1 is MNHNY and CDR2 is SVGAGI (reference sequence). The CDR3 contains 12 residues. Trimming removed 6 bases from V and 13 bases from J, with 18 bases in between. As DNA, the CDR3 is TGTGCCAGCAGCATGGGCCCGTCGAGGGTCACCTTC. This encodes CASSMGPSRVTF.

The V and J genes are TRBV9 and TRBJ2-2, with D perhaps TRBD1 (6 bases). Germline CDR1 is SGDLS and CDR2 is YYNGEE. This CDR3 region has 15 residues. Trimming shortened V by 0 bases and J by 1 base, and 7 bases separated the two germline ends. The CDR3 bases are TGTGCCAGCAGCGTAGCAGGGGAGAACACCGGGGAGCTGTTTTTT. Its protein is CASSVAGENTGELFF.

The J gene is TRBJ2-2, the V gene TRBV5-4, with 8 nucleotides matching TRBD1. The CDR3 is 14 residues long. The germline CDR1 and CDR2 sequences are SGHNT and YYREEE (reference sequence). The V gene end was trimmed by 4 bases and the J gene end by 6 bases; junction bases not matched to a gene: 5. The DNA of the CDR3 is TGTGCCAGCAGCACCTCACAGGGGGCCGGGGAGCTGTTTTTT. Protein product: CASSTSQGAGELFF.

This clonotype was seen only a few times. The chain uses TRBV6-1 and TRBJ2-7; 9 bases agree with TRBD1. V lost 7 bases and J lost 4; bases outside the gene matches: 8. The CDR3 spans 14 residues. The germline CDR1 and CDR2 sequences are MNHNS and SASEGT. CDR3 nucleotides: TGTGCCAGCACTGACAGGGGGACATCTTACGAGCAGTACTTC. Its protein product is CASTDRGTSYEQYF.